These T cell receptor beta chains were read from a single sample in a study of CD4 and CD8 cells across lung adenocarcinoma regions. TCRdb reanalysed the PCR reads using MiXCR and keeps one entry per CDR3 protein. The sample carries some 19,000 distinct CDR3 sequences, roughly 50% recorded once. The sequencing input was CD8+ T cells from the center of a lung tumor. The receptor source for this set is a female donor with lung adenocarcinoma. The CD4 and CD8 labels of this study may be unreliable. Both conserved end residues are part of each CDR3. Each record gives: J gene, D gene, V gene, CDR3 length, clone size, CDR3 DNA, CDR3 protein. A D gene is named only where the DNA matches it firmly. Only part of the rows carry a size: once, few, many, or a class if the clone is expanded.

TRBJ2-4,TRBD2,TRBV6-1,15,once,TGTGCCCGCGGTGAGGGAGCGGGAGGCAAAGACACTCAGTATTTC,CARGEGAGGKDTQYF
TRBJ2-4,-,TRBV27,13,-,TGTGCCAGCAGAGGGTTTGAACAAAAGATTCAGTACTTC,CASRGFEQKIQYF
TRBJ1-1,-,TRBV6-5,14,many,TGTGCCAGCAGTTACTCGTTTCTGAACACTGAAGCTTTCTTT,CASSYSFLNTEAFF
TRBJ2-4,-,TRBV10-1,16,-,TGCGCGTGCAGTGAGACGGGGCTTGGGGCCAAAGACATGCAGTACTTC,CACSETGLGAKDMQYF
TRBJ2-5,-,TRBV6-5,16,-,TGTGCCAGCAGTTACTCCATTAGCGGCGGGCAAGAGACCCAGTACTTC,CASSYSISGGQETQYF
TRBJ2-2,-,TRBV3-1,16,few,TGTGCCAGCAGCCAAGGGACCCAACCGAACACCGGGGAGCTGTTTTTT,CASSQGTQPNTGELFF
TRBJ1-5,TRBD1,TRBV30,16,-,TGTGCCTGGAGTGTACTGGACAGGGATTTCAATCAGCCCCAGCATTTT,CAWSVLDRDFNQPQHF
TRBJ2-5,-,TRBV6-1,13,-,TGTGCCAGCAGGAGGACGGCGTGGGGGACCCAGTACTTC,CASRRTAWGTQYF
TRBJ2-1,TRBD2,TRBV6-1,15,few,TGTGCCAGCAGGAAACTAGCGGGAGGGGCCAATGAGCAGTTCTTC,CASRKLAGGANEQFF
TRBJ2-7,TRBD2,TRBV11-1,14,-,TGTGCCAGCAGCTACCTAGCGGGGGTTGGCGAGCAGTACTTC,CASSYLAGVGEQYF
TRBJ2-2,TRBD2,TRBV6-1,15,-,TGTGCCAGCAGCGGACTAGCGGGAAACACCGGTACGCTGTATTTT,CASSGLAGNTGTLYF
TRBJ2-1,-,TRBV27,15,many,TGTGCCAGCAGTTTAAAAGGAGGATGGACCAATGAGCAGTTCTTC,CASSLKGGWTNEQFF
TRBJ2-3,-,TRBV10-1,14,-,TGCGCCGGGATGGGCAGGCAAGACCCAGAGACCCAGTATTTT,CAGMGRQDPETQYF
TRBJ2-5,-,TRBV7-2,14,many,TGTGCCAGCAGCTTCGGGACTGATACTGAGACCCAGTACTTC,CASSFGTDTETQYF